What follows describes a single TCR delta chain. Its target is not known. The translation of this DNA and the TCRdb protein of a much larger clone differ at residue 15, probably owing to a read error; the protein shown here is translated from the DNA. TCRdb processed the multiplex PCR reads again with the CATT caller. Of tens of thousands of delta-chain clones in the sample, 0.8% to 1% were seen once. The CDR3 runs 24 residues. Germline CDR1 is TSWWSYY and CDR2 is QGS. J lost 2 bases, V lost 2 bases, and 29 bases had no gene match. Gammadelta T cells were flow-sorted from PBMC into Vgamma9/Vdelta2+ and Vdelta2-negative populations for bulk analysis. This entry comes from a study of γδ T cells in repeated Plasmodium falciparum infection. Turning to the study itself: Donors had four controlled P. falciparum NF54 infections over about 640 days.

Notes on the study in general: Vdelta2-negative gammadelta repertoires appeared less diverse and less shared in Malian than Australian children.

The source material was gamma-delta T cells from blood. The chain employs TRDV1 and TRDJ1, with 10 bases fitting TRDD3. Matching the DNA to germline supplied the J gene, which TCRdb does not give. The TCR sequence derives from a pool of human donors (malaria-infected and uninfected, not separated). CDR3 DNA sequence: TGTGCTCTTGGGGAAAGAGTATGGCCTACCGGGGGATACGCCGGGGAAGGGAGGACCGATAAACTCATCTTT. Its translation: CALGERVWPTGGYAGEGRTDKLIF.